Shown below are 18 T cell receptor beta chains from a single sample sequenced in a study of CD8 T cell repertoires and HIV-1 epitope variants. Profiling relied on immunoSEQ multiplex PCR, and the TCRdb table lists in-frame clones only, not all of them. Of 5,700 or so clones listed, about three fifths were seen once; the top ten hold 35% to 50%. These TCRs' antigens remain unknown. Material: cultured CD8+ T cells derived from PBMCs. The receptors shown here come from a male donor with HIV.

V gene TRBV7-8 combines with J gene TRBJ2-1; 8 nucleotides line up with TRBD2. Germline V gives CDR1 SGHVS, CDR2 FQNEAQ. This CDR3 comprises 15 residues. V trimming: 6 bases; J trimming: 3 bases; junction bases outside the gene matches: 7. The DNA for the CDR3 is TGTGCCAGCAGGTTGAGCGGGAGCCTCTACAATGAGCAGTTCTTC. Amino acid sequence: CASRLSGSLYNEQFF.

By sample fraction, this clone is large. CDR3 in amino acids: CASSLLGSGEAFF. The CDR3 DNA reads as TGTGCCAGCAGTTTATTGGGCTCGGGGGAAGCTTTCTTT. The chain combines TRBV28 with TRBJ1-1; D remains ambiguous. V was cut by 1 base and J by 8 bases, with 11 bases left in between. The CDR3 has 13 amino acids. Germline V gene data show CDR1 as MDHEN and CDR2 as SYDVKM.

The gene calls are TRBV6-4 and TRBJ1-2; D is unresolved. V was shortened by 3 bases and J by 7 bases, with 6 bases between the two germline ends. CDR3 length: 11 amino acids. Germline assignment: CDR1 MRHNA and CDR2 SNTAGT. Here the CDR3 reads CASSDLGGYTF. In nucleotides, the CDR3 is TGTGCCAGCAGTGATCTAGGTGGCTACACCTTC.

This clone turned up a few times. This chain joins TRBV28 and TRBJ1-4, with TRBD1 matching 8 bases. This CDR3 comprises 15 residues. Germline CDR1 MDHEN, CDR2 SYDVKM. The J segment lost 7 bases and the V segment lost 7 bases, leaving 11 bases of the junction unmatched. The CDR3 spells CASKPVDRGIEKLFF. Written as DNA, the CDR3 is TGTGCCAGCAAGCCCGTTGACAGGGGCATTGAAAAACTGTTTTTT. Variable domain in full (rest from reference TRBV28 and TRBJ1-4): DVKVTQSSRYLVKRTGEKVFLECVQDMDHENMFWYRQDPGLGLRLIYFSYDVKMKEKGDIPEGYSVSREKKERFSLILESASTNQTSMYLCASKPVDRGIEKLFFGSGTQLSVL.

This clone appeared once. The chain links TRBV2 to TRBJ2-7; D ambiguous. CDR1 and CDR2 from the germline V gene are SNHLY and FYNNEI. The V end was cut by 6 bases, the J end by 4 bases, with 10 bases between. There are 12 residues in the CDR3. In DNA form, the CDR3 reads TGTGCCAGCAGCGACGACACGTACGAGCAGTACTTC. It translates to CASSDDTYEQYF.

The rearrangement links TRBV27 to TRBJ2-7, with D maybe TRBD1 (6 bases). The CDR3 runs 12 residues. V was trimmed by 4 bases and J by 7 bases, leaving 11 bases between them. Looked up from germline, CDR1 is MNHEY and CDR2 is SMNVEV (reference sequence). CDR3 nucleotides: TGTGCCAGCAGTTGGACAGAAGGGGAGCAGTACTTC. Translating it yields CASSWTEGEQYF.

This clone appeared a few times. V is TRBV7-2 and J is TRBJ2-7, with D maybe TRBD2 (6 bases). The CDR3 has 15 residues. The V and J ends lost 2 bases and 0 bases respectively, with 11 bases between them. Germline V gives CDR1 SGHTA, CDR2 FQGNSA. The CDR3 nucleotides read TGTGCCAGCAGCTTAACCCGGGACTCCTCCTACGAGCAGTACTTC. Translated, it gives CASSLTRDSSYEQYF.

The chain has TRBV5-1 and TRBJ2-1; tentatively, D is TRBD1 (6 bases). Trimming cost V 1 base and J 8 bases, with 10 bases left between them. The germline V gene encodes CDR1 SGHRS and CDR2 YFSETQ. The CDR3 has 13 residues. CDR3 in amino acids: CASSLTGWYEQFF. In DNA form, the CDR3 reads TGCGCCAGCAGCTTGACAGGGTGGTATGAGCAGTTCTTC.

The rearrangement joins TRBV5-1 to TRBJ2-7; 8 bases match TRBD2. CDR3 length equals 15 residues. Trimming removed 4 bases from V and 5 bases from J; junction bases left unmatched: 11. The germline V gene encodes CDR1 SGHRS and CDR2 YFSETQ. The CDR3 DNA follows: TGCGCCAGCAGCCCGGCCGGGACTAGAAACGACGAGCAGTACTTC. The encoded protein is CASSPAGTRNDEQYF.

The V and J genes are TRBV11-1 and TRBJ2-7; 7 nucleotides align to TRBD1. The V gene's germline CDR1 is SGHAT and CDR2 FQDESV (reference sequence). V trimming: 3 bases; J trimming: 5 bases; junction bases outside the gene matches: 1. The CDR3 contains 12 residues. Here the CDR3 reads CASSLTGNEQYF. CDR3 bases: TGTGCCAGCAGCTTGACAGGGAACGAGCAGTACTTC.

The chain couples TRBV28 to TRBJ2-7; D ambiguous. This CDR3 is built from 14 residues. The germline V gene encodes CDR1 MDHEN and CDR2 SYDVKM. The germline V and J ends were trimmed by 4 bases and 0 bases, with 10 bases remaining between them. CDR3 amino acids: CASSYVGSSYEQYF. The CDR3 DNA sequence: TGTGCCAGCAGTTACGTGGGTAGCTCCTACGAGCAGTACTTC.

The rearrangement links TRBV28 to TRBJ2-1; 10 nucleotides agree with TRBD2. Looked up from germline, CDR1 is MDHEN and CDR2 is SYDVKM. The trim removed 5 bases at V and 5 bases at J, leaving 12 bases unmatched. The CDR3 contains 17 residues. The CDR3 coding sequence is TGTGCCAGCAGTCCATTTGGGAGTAGCGGGAGGAACAATGAGCAGTTCTTC. Protein: CASSPFGSSGRNNEQFF.

This chain uses TRBV4-2 with TRBJ2-1, with no clear D. With 1 base removed from V and 0 bases from J, the gap between germline ends came to 16 bases. Germline lookup yields CDR1 LGHNA and CDR2 YNFKEQ. The CDR3 consists of 18 residues. The CDR3 DNA reads TGTGCCAGCAGCCAAGGCCACCGAGCGTCGAGCTCCTACAATGAGCAGTTCTTC. The encoded protein is CASSQGHRASSSYNEQFF.

DNA for the CDR3: TGTGCCAGTAGTATAGACCACCTGAGATCCACAGATACGCAGTATTTT. Its protein is CASSIDHLRSTDTQYF. The chain has TRBV19 and TRBJ2-3; no definite D call. Germline CDR1 and CDR2: LNHDA and SQIVND (reference sequence). The CDR3 contains 16 residues. With 0 bases removed from V and 2 bases from J, the gap between germline ends came to 12 bases.

The rearrangement joins TRBV19 to TRBJ2-1; 8 nucleotides line up with TRBD2. The CDR3 has 16 residues. Germline loops: CDR1 LNHDA, CDR2 SQIVND (reference sequence). The V gene end was trimmed by 0 bases and the J gene end by 1 base; junction bases not matched to a gene: 2. CDR3 in amino acids: CASSIEGGRSYNEQFF. CDR3 sequence (DNA): TGTGCCAGTAGTATAGAGGGCGGGAGGTCCTACAATGAGCAGTTCTTC.

This clone was counted once. The chain has TRBV2 and TRBJ2-1; 9 bases match TRBD2. The CDR3 length is 16 residues. The germline V gene encodes CDR1 SNHLY and CDR2 FYNNEI. V dropped 1 base and J dropped 6; count of bases not matched to a gene: 7. This CDR3 is CASSEVASGNPNEQFF. CDR3 bases: TGTGCCAGCAGTGAAGTTGCTAGCGGGAACCCCAATGAGCAGTTCTTC.

This clone was seen once. V and J are TRBV27 and TRBJ2-1; D gene ambiguous. The ends were cut back, 3 bases at V and 0 bases at J, with 6 bases in the middle. Per germline, CDR1 MNHEY and CDR2 SMNVEV (reference sequence). The CDR3 loop spans 14 amino acids. CDR3 amino acids: CASSFISSYNEQFF. CDR3 coding DNA: TGTGCCAGCAGTTTTATAAGCTCCTACAATGAGCAGTTCTTC.

This chain uses TRBV19 with TRBJ2-5, with D perhaps matching TRBD2 (6 bases). Trimming took off 3 bases at V and 5 bases at J, with 13 bases between the two ends. CDR3 size: 14 residues. Germline CDR1 and CDR2: LNHDA and SQIVND (reference sequence). CDR3 protein: CASSIGGIGETQYF. DNA of the CDR3: TGTGCCAGTAGTATTGGGGGGATCGGGGAGACCCAGTACTTC.